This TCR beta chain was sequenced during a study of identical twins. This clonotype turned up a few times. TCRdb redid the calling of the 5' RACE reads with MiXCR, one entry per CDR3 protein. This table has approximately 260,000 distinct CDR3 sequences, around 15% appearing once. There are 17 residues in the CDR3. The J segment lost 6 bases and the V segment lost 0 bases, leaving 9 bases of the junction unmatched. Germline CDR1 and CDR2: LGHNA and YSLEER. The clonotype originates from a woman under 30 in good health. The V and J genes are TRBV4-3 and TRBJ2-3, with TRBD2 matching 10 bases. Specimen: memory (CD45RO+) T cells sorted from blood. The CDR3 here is CASSQDRLAGASDTQYF. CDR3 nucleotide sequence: TGCGCCAGCAGCCAAGATCGCCTAGCGGGAGCATCGGATACGCAGTATTTT.